This TCR beta chain was identified in a study of T cell responses to AZD1222 COVID-19 vaccine. Study information: Doses given second, at about 4 or about 12 weeks, were pooled. The study, taken as a whole, reports: Nearly half of spike-specific TCRs reportedly go after variant regions that carry no mutations. Baseline testing showed seropositivity in only six or seven AZD1222 recipients.

Points on this clone: Antigen: not known.

Here immunoSEQ multiplex PCR was the method, and the copy in TCRdb shows in-frame clones only, minus some. Of about 97,000 clones listed, 75% to 90% were seen once; the top ten hold 7.5%. The source material was peripheral blood, sampled on day 0 of AZD1222 vaccination. This receptor was identified in an adult in good health.

The CDR3 region is CASRNNDRYTGELFF. In DNA form, the CDR3 reads TGTGCCAGCAGGAACAACGACAGATACACCGGGGAGCTGTTTTTT. This chain uses TRBV7-9 with TRBJ2-2, with a tentative D call TRBD1 (5 bases). Trimming took 6 bases from V and 3 from J, leaving 14 bases between them. The CDR3 is 15 residues long. Germline V CDR1 and CDR2: SEHNR, FQNEAQ (reference sequence).